These 13 T cell receptor beta chains were all obtained from the same sample, sequenced in a study of blood T cell repertoires in COVID-19. TCRdb's table, derived via immunoSEQ multiplex PCR, lists solely in-frame clones and lacks some. The table has over 110,000 clones, approximately 90% seen once; the top ten hold 25% to 35%. The specimen sequenced was peripheral blood. All receptors derive from a human donor in a cohort sampled during active COVID-19.

The chain has TRBV6-5 and TRBJ2-3, with 8 positions matching TRBD2. The length of the CDR3 is 15 residues. The V gene's germline CDR1 is MNHEY and CDR2 SVGAGI. V lost 7 bases and J lost 4; bases outside the gene matches: 10. In nucleotides, the CDR3 is TGTGCCAGCAAAGGACTAGCCCTTAGGGCAGATACGCAGTATTTT. Protein sequence: CASKGLALRADTQYF.

V usage is TRBV7-2 and J usage is TRBJ1-2; no clear D. This CDR3 contains 14 residues. Germline V gives CDR1 SGHTA, CDR2 FQGNSA. The V end lost 3 bases, the J end lost 0 bases, and 8 bases lay between the germline ends. CDR3 coding DNA: TGTGCCAGCAGCTTGGGCAAGTCTAACTATGGCTACACCTTC. Residues: CASSLGKSNYGYTF. Together with reference TRBV7-2 and TRBJ1-2, the CDR3 gives the full variable domain: GAGVSQSPSNKVTEKGKDVELRCDPISGHTALYWYRQSLGQGLEFLIYFQGNSAPDKSGLPSDRFSAERTGGSVSTLTIQRTQQEDSAVYLCASSLGKSNYGYTFGSGTRLTVV.

This rearrangement joins TRBV6-5 to TRBJ2-7; D may be TRBD1 (6 bases). In germline, CDR1 is MNHEY, CDR2 SVGAGI. V lost 6 bases and J lost 0, with 12 bases in between. CDR3 length: 14 residues. For the CDR3, the DNA is TGTGCCAGCAGCCTCGGACAGTCCTCCTACGAGCAGTACTTC. Amino acid sequence: CASSLGQSSYEQYF.

The CDR3, as DNA: TGTGCCAGCGCCGGGTTGGGGAACACTGAAGCTTTCTTT. It is translated as CASAGLGNTEAFF. The V call is TRBV27, the J call TRBJ1-1; D is uncertain. The length of the CDR3 is 13 residues. Trimming shortened V by 8 bases and J by 1 base, and 11 bases separated the two germline ends. CDR1 MNHEY and CDR2 SMNVEV come from the germline V gene (reference sequence).

This clone was seen only once. The chain recombines TRBV6-2 or TRBV6-3 with TRBJ2-5; TRBD2 might be the D (5 bases). The CDR3 runs 15 residues. CDR1 and CDR2 from the germline V gene are MNHEY and SVGEGT. The V end lost 5 bases, the J end lost 5 bases, and 18 bases lay between the germline ends. CDR3 sequence reads: CASSPPGRGRETQYF. The CDR3 DNA reads TGTGCCAGCAGTCCCCCGGGTCGGGGTAGGGAGACCCAGTACTTC.

The chain links TRBV2 to TRBJ2-7; 8 positions match TRBD1. The CDR3 is 14 residues long. The junction had 5 bases not matched to a gene; V was cut back by 6 bases and J by 1 base. From germline, CDR1 is SNHLY and CDR2 FYNNEI. The chain's CDR3 is CASSYGTGSYEQYF. DNA of the CDR3: TGTGCCAGCAGCTACGGGACAGGATCCTACGAGCAGTACTTC.

This clone was seen once. This chain links TRBV6-5 with TRBJ2-5, with TRBD2 matching over 9 bases. The CDR3 runs 15 residues. The germline gives CDR1 MNHEY, CDR2 SVGAGI. Trimming cost V 2 bases and J 4 bases; bases outside gene matches: 5. CDR3 sequence reads: CASSYMAGGPETQYF. The CDR3 nucleotides read TGTGCCAGCAGTTACATGGCGGGGGGGCCAGAGACCCAGTACTTC.

The chain recombines TRBV3-1 (or the pseudogene TRBV3-2) with TRBJ1-2; TRBD1 matches at 7 bases. The V and J ends lost 4 bases and 4 bases, in that order; junction bases with no gene match: 15. CDR3 size: 17 residues. Germline V gene lookup returns CDR1 LGHDT and CDR2 YNNKEL (reference sequence). Written as DNA, the CDR3 is TGTGCCAGCAGCCCGAGACAGGGTTCATCTTTCCTCTATGGCTACACCTTC. The encoded protein is CASSPRQGSSFLYGYTF.

This chain connects TRBV5-4 to TRBJ2-5; TRBD2 matches at 9 bases. The CDR3 totals 16 residues. Germline V gives CDR1 SGHNT, CDR2 YYREEE (reference sequence). The V segment lost 0 bases and the J segment 1 base; nucleotides outside the gene matches: 4. The DNA of the CDR3 is TGTGCCAGCAGCTTGGCCGTACTAGCGGGCCAAGAGACCCAGTACTTC. It encodes CASSLAVLAGQETQYF.

The CDR3, as DNA: TGCGCCAGCAGCTTGGAGCCAGGTGTAGACACCGGGGAGCTGTTTTTT. Protein: CASSLEPGVDTGELFF. This chain uses TRBV5-1 with TRBJ2-2; D remains ambiguous. Germline loops: CDR1 SGHRS, CDR2 YFSETQ. The CDR3 runs to 16 residues. Trimming cost V 0 bases and J 3 bases, with 12 bases left between them.

The chain joins TRBV5-1 to TRBJ1-1, with TRBD1 matching 9 bases. The CDR3 has 15 residues. V lost 4 bases, J lost 1 base, and 5 bases stayed unmatched. CDR1 is SGHRS, CDR2 YFSETQ, per germline. The CDR3 loop reads CASSAGTGRNTEAFF. The CDR3, as DNA: TGCGCCAGCAGCGCCGGGACAGGGAGGAACACTGAAGCTTTCTTT.

V usage is TRBV6-5 and J usage is TRBJ1-2; D unclear. Germline V gives CDR1 MNHEY, CDR2 SVGAGI. The CDR3 consists of 12 residues. Trimming left V 0 bases short and J 7 bases short, with 6 bases between. This CDR3 is CASSYSNGGYTF. For the CDR3, the DNA is TGTGCCAGCAGTTACTCGAACGGTGGCTACACCTTC.

The chain carries TRBV7-2 and TRBJ2-7; D gene ambiguous. The germline gives CDR1 SGHTA, CDR2 FQGNSA. The CDR3 consists of 15 residues. V was pared by 6 bases and J by 5 bases, with 20 bases between. The CDR3 DNA follows: TGTGCCAGCAGAGACGACGGAGATGAAAAGGACGAGCAGTACTTC. As protein: CASRDDGDEKDEQYF.